The clone carrying this TCR beta chain was counted ten times or more. Its antigen is not known. The CDR3 covers 13 residues. The germline gives CDR1 SNHLY, CDR2 FYNNEI. V lost 6 bases and J 1 base, leaving 9 bases between the germline ends. This sample was included in a study of prognosis after radiotherapy for stage I lung cancer. A draw of 5 to 7 milliliters of peripheral blood took place at each of two time points. Findings of the study overall: Patients developing distant metastases showed lower Shannon entropy after stereotactic body radiation therapy.

From genomic DNA, two-round multiplex PCR was used to amplify TCR beta CDR3. First-round PCR, the initial amplification, used primers specific to each TRBV and TRBJ gene. TCRdb re-called the multiplex PCR reads through MiXCR, storing one row per CDR3 protein. The sample lists fewer than 35,000 distinct CDR3 sequences; approximately 31% were seen once. V is TRBV2 and J is TRBJ1-1; D not certain. Sequenced material: PBMCs, taken before or after stereotactic body radiation therapy (not recorded which). This receptor was identified in a donor older than 45 with non-small cell lung cancer. The CDR3 nucleotides read TGTGCCAGCAGGAGGTCCCAGAACACTGAAGCTTTCTTT. Protein sequence: CASRRSQNTEAFF.